The rows below give T cell receptor beta chains drawn from one sample of a study of shared clonotypes between healthy human individuals. TCRdb keeps only in-frame clones here, not all; method: immunoSEQ multiplex PCR. There are 2 million to 2.5 million clones in the sample; 80% to 95% occur only once, and about 0.37% lies in the top ten. Sequencing input: naive CD4+ T cells from PBMCs. Receptor source: a man younger than 35 in good health. Some clones in this sample may be carry-over from other donors' samples. CDR3s include the opening cysteine and the closing phenylalanine or tryptophan. A D gene is named only where the DNA matches it firmly. The size field is filled for only some rows; it gives once, few, many or a size class.

v_call	clone_size	d_call	j_call	cdr3_aa	cdr3_nt
TRBV10-3	once	-	TRBJ2-1	CAISESGPDYNEQFF	TGTGCCATCAGTGAGTCTGGACCCGATTACAATGAGCAGTTCTTC
TRBV19	-	-	TRBJ2-1	CASRSGTQADEQFF	TGTGCCAGTAGGTCCGGGACCCAGGCGGATGAGCAGTTCTTC
TRBV5-4	-	-	TRBJ1-1	CASSLAAGRPTTEAFF	TGTGCCAGCAGCTTGGCCGCGGGGAGGCCAACAACTGAAGCTTTCTTT
TRBV5-1	-	TRBD2	TRBJ2-5	CASSLVGGETQYF	TGCGCCAGCAGCTTGGTGGGAGGGGAGACCCAGTACTTC
TRBV28	few	-	TRBJ2-1	CASSLSSYNEQFF	TGTGCCAGCAGTCTAAGCTCCTACAATGAGCAGTTCTTC
TRBV28	-	-	TRBJ1-1	CASSHGGNTEAFF	TGTGCCAGCAGTCACGGCGGCAACACTGAAGCTTTCTTT
TRBV19	-	-	TRBJ2-5	CASSGGGVSFSIKYF	TGTGCCAGTAGTGGGGGTGGAGTCTCGTTTTCTATCAAGTACTTC
TRBV19	-	-	TRBJ2-7	CASSMVPRQAPNYEQYF	TGTGCCAGTAGTATGGTCCCTCGACAGGCGCCGAACTACGAGCAGTACTTC
TRBV5-1	-	TRBD1	TRBJ1-4	CASSRGQSLGEKLFF	TGCGCCAGCAGCAGGGGACAGTCCCTGGGCGAAAAACTGTTTTTT
TRBV5-6	-	-	TRBJ2-6	CASLLRGANVLTF	TGTGCCAGCCTTCTACGGGGGGCCAACGTCCTGACTTTC
TRBV14	-	-	TRBJ2-7	CASSQDTRGQYF	TGTGCCAGCAGCCAGGATACACGAGGGCAGTACTTC